The 10 T cell receptor beta chains presented below share a single source sample, sequenced in a study of blood T cell repertoires in COVID-19. Measured with immunoSEQ multiplex PCR; TCRdb has only the in-frame clones, and not every one. The table includes 95,000 to 110,000 clones, less than 90% detected once. The sequenced sample was peripheral blood. These receptors all come from a human donor in a cohort sampled during active COVID-19.

V and J are TRBV28 and TRBJ2-5; possibly TRBD1 for D (6 bases). The CDR3 contains 13 residues. V was shortened by 6 bases and J by 0 bases, with 8 bases between the two germline ends. Germline V gives CDR1 MDHEN, CDR2 SYDVKM. CDR3 amino acids: CASSRQDQETQYF. The CDR3 DNA reads as TGTGCCAGCAGCAGACAGGACCAAGAGACCCAGTACTTC.

This clone appeared once. The chain carries TRBV5-4 and TRBJ2-1, with 7 bases identical to TRBD2. The CDR3 has 15 amino acids. V lost 3 bases and J lost 1; bases outside the gene matches: 4. Germline V gene lookup returns CDR1 SGHNT and CDR2 YYREEE (reference sequence). This CDR3 is CASSSLAASYNEQFF. The CDR3 bases are TGTGCCAGCAGCTCCCTAGCGGCATCCTACAATGAGCAGTTCTTC. Looking up the rest from reference TRBV5-4 and TRBJ2-1 gives the full variable domain: ETGVTQSPTHLIKTRGQQVTLRCSSQSGHNTVSWYQQALGQGPQFIFQYYREEENGRGNFPPRFSGLQFPNYSSELNVNALELDDSALYLCASSSLAASYNEQFFGPGTRLTVL.

This chain links TRBV5-1 with TRBJ2-1; 8 nucleotides match TRBD2. The CDR3 totals 17 residues. With 3 bases clipped from V and 1 base from J, the junction kept 9 bases outside the gene matches. Germline V gives CDR1 SGHRS, CDR2 YFSETQ. Here the CDR3 DNA reads TGCGCCAGCAGCTCAAAGTCCGGGACTAGTTCCTACAATGAGCAGTTCTTC. This encodes CASSSKSGTSSYNEQFF.

The chain carries TRBV7-9 and TRBJ1-5, with 9 positions matching TRBD1. With 1 base clipped from V and 3 bases from J, the junction kept 1 base outside the gene matches. Germline CDR1 SEHNR, CDR2 FQNEAQ (reference sequence). This CDR3 has 15 residues. Here the CDR3 reads CASSLGTGVNQPQHF. CDR3 bases: TGTGCCAGCAGCTTAGGGACAGGGGTCAATCAGCCCCAGCATTTT.

In its sample, this clone was seen once. CDR3 nucleotide sequence: TGTGCCAGCAGCCGCGGGACAGGGGCCTACGAGCAGTACTTC. This gives the protein CASSRGTGAYEQYF. The chain recombines TRBV6-5 with TRBJ2-7; 10 nucleotides agree with TRBD1. Losses at the gene ends were 6 bases for V and 2 bases for J; bases not matched to a gene: 4. The CDR3 totals 14 residues. Germline V lookup: CDR1 MNHEY, CDR2 SVGAGI.

This sequence joins TRBV5-6 and TRBJ2-1; 8 bases are a match to TRBD2. The CDR3 has 16 amino acids. J was trimmed by 2 bases and V by 3 bases; bases with no gene match: 7. Germline V lookup: CDR1 SGHDT, CDR2 YYEEEE. The CDR3 DNA reads TGTGCCAGCAGCTCCCCGGGTAGCGGGGCCTACAATGAGCAGTTCTTC. Protein sequence: CASSSPGSGAYNEQFF.

The chain joins TRBV7-9 to TRBJ1-1, with a tentative D call TRBD1 (6 bases). Trimming left V 0 bases short and J 5 bases short, with 10 bases between. The CDR3 is 14 amino acids. The germline CDR1 and CDR2 sequences are SEHNR and FQNEAQ (reference sequence). The CDR3 is CASSLATGRTEAFF. As DNA, the CDR3 is TGTGCCAGCAGCTTAGCAACAGGGCGTACTGAAGCTTTCTTT.

The rearrangement links TRBV7-6 to TRBJ2-1; TRBD1 agrees at 7 bases. The germline gives CDR1 SGHVS, CDR2 FNYEAQ. The junction had 5 bases not matched to a gene; V was cut back by 1 base and J by 8 bases. This CDR3 has 14 amino acids. In nucleotides, the CDR3 is TGTGCCAGCAGCTTAGATATAGGACAGGATGAGCAGTTCTTC. It codes for CASSLDIGQDEQFF.

This sequence joins TRBV4-2 and TRBJ2-7, with 8 bases lining up with TRBD1. V was pared by 6 bases and J by 6 bases, with 13 bases of the junction left unmatched. Germline V lookup: CDR1 LGHNA, CDR2 YNFKEQ. The CDR3 extends over 15 amino acids. The CDR3 nucleotides read TGTGCCAGCAGTCCCGAGGCGTCACAGGGGGTCGAGCAGTACTTC. Amino acids: CASSPEASQGVEQYF.

The rearrangement joins TRBV4-1 to TRBJ1-1; tentatively, D is TRBD1 (6 bases). CDR1 and CDR2 from the germline V gene are MGHRA and YSYEKL. Trimming pared 2 bases from V and 2 bases from J, leaving 12 bases between. The CDR3 has 15 amino acids. DNA for the CDR3: TGCGCCAGCAGCCAAACCTGGGGGGGCAACACTGAAGCTTTCTTT. It translates to CASSQTWGGNTEAFF.